The 16 T cell receptor beta chains presented below share a single source sample, sequenced in a study of response to subunit inactivated influenza vaccine listed by TCRdb under 2018. Library preparation was by RT-PCR. TCRdb records Illumina HiSeq 2500 as the sequencer. TCRdb handled the public reads itself, with Q25 trimming in fastp and clone calling in MiXCR, and kept productive beta chains. CDR3 protein sequences are deduplicated, and each keeps its most common genes and DNA. The sample table shows around 570,000 distinct CDR3 sequences, and 7.5% to 8.5% are seen once. Around 13% of the sample comes from the top ten. The specimen was PBMCs from blood, collected approximately 25 months after vaccination. The receptors come from a man aged 50 to 75 who received an inactivated influenza vaccine. Donor details come from another sample of the same person, matched by shared clones.

The chain uses TRBV29-1 and TRBJ2-1, with 12 positions matching TRBD2. CDR3 size: 14 residues. V shed 5 bases, J shed 4 bases, and the junction held 3 bases outside the gene matches. The germline V gene encodes CDR1 SQVTM and CDR2 ANQGSEA. In DNA, the CDR3 is TGCAGCGTTTATGGACTAGCGGGATACAATGAGCAGTTCTTC. Protein product: CSVYGLAGYNEQFF.

The rearrangement uses TRBV4-3 and TRBJ2-1; 7 bases are shared with TRBD2. The junction had 3 bases not matched to a gene; V was cut back by 3 bases and J by 1 base. Germline V gene sequence: CDR1 LGHNA, CDR2 YSLEER. The CDR3 runs 15 residues. CDR3: CASSHQRDSYNEQFF. DNA of the CDR3: TGCGCCAGCAGCCACCAGCGGGATTCCTACAATGAGCAGTTCTTC.

This clonotype came up many times. This chain joins TRBV20-1 and TRBJ2-7; TRBD2 aligns across 11 bases. CDR3 length: 15 amino acids. V lost 1 base and J lost 4; bases outside the gene matches: 6. Looked up from germline, CDR1 is DFQATT and CDR2 is SNEGSKA (reference sequence). CDR3 residues: CSARGGTSGLYEQYF. For the CDR3, the DNA is TGCAGTGCTAGAGGGGGGACTAGCGGATTGTACGAGCAGTACTTC.

In its sample, this clonotype was seen many times. The rearrangement links TRBV24-1 to TRBJ2-1; D is unclear. V was clipped by 9 bases and J by 6 bases, with 17 bases between them. This CDR3 has 14 amino acids. Germline V gives CDR1 KGHDR, CDR2 SFDVKD. CDR3 bases: TGTGCCACCTCCGCCCGGACGGAGAGCAATGAGCAGTTCTTC. Amino acids: CATSARTESNEQFF.

The J gene is TRBJ2-5, the V gene TRBV27; tentative D call: TRBD2 (5 bases). Germline assignment: CDR1 MNHEY and CDR2 SMNVEV (reference sequence). The length of the CDR3 is 11 residues. V lost 8 bases and J lost 5, with 9 bases in between. The CDR3 here is CASGTGETQYF. The CDR3 DNA sequence: TGTGCCAGCGGAACGGGGGAGACCCAGTACTTC.

This clonotype was detected once. The chain joins TRBV18 to TRBJ2-7; TRBD2 aligns across 7 bases. The germline CDR1 and CDR2 sequences are KGHSH and LQKENI. This CDR3 contains 13 residues. Trimming removed 3 bases from V and 4 bases from J; junction bases left unmatched: 3. The CDR3 region has the DNA TGTGCCAGCTCACCGAGCGGGAAGTACGAGCAGTACTTC. It codes for CASSPSGKYEQYF.

The chain carries TRBV18 and TRBJ2-2; D is unclear. Trimming stripped 2 bases from V and 1 base from J, with 5 bases between. Per the germline V gene, CDR1 is KGHSH and CDR2 is LQKENI. This CDR3 has 14 residues. Here the CDR3 DNA reads TGTGCCAGCTCACCAGCAGGGAACACCGGGGAGCTGTTTTTT. It translates to CASSPAGNTGELFF.

This clonotype was found a few times. This chain links TRBV20-1 with TRBJ2-1; D may be TRBD1 or TRBD2 (6 bases each). Germline V gene data show CDR1 as DFQATT and CDR2 as SNEGSKA (reference sequence). The CDR3 length is 16 residues. V dropped 5 bases and J dropped 1 base, with 18 bases sitting between them. Here the CDR3 DNA reads TGCAGTGCTCGAGCCACGGGGGCCGCATCCTACAATGAGCAGTTCTTC. As protein: CSARATGAASYNEQFF.

This rearrangement joins TRBV4-3 to TRBJ2-5; D uncertain. The CDR3 contains 15 residues. V lost 0 bases and J lost 5, with 13 bases in between. Germline values: CDR1 LGHNA, CDR2 YSLEER. The DNA of the CDR3 is TGCGCCAGCAGCCAAGATCGGAACACACGGGAGACCCAGTACTTC. Protein product: CASSQDRNTRETQYF.

V usage is TRBV11-2 and J usage is TRBJ2-7, with TRBD1 matching over 11 bases. CDR1 SGHAT and CDR2 FQNNGV come from the germline V gene. V lost 5 bases, J lost 4 bases, and 7 bases stayed unmatched. The CDR3 consists of 15 residues. CDR3 coding DNA: TGTGCCAGCAGCGGCAGGGGACAGGGGGGGTACGAGCAGTACTTC. Amino acid sequence: CASSGRGQGGYEQYF.

Ten or more counts support this clonotype. The chain uses TRBV3-1 and TRBJ2-7, with D perhaps TRBD2 (6 bases). CDR1 and CDR2 from the germline V gene are LGHDT and YNNKEL (reference sequence). This CDR3 contains 12 residues. Trimming cost V 3 bases and J 4 bases, with 7 bases left between them. CDR3 coding DNA: TGTGCCAGCAGCCAGGGGGGATACGAGCAGTACTTC. This sequence encodes CASSQGGYEQYF.

The V call is TRBV4-3, the J call TRBJ2-7, with TRBD1 matching over 8 bases. This CDR3 spans 14 amino acids. Germline loops: CDR1 LGHNA, CDR2 YSLEER. J lost 6 bases, V lost 2 bases, and 6 bases had no gene match. The CDR3: CASSQRQGWAEQYF. As DNA, the CDR3 is TGCGCCAGCAGCCAAAGACAGGGGTGGGCCGAGCAGTACTTC.

The genes are TRBV18 and TRBJ1-6; D is undetermined. Trimming took off 2 bases at V and 10 bases at J, with 9 bases between the two ends. This CDR3 spans 13 amino acids. CDR1 and CDR2 (germline): KGHSH, LQKENI. CDR3 in DNA: TGTGCCAGCTCACCAGTTGAGGACTCACCCCTCCACTTT. Translated, it gives CASSPVEDSPLHF.

This clonotype was counted a few times. The chain combines TRBV7-9 with TRBJ1-3; D is perhaps TRBD1 (5 bases). This CDR3 contains 17 residues. Trimming stripped 5 bases from V and 8 bases from J, with 25 bases between. Per the germline V gene, CDR1 is SEHNR and CDR2 is FQNEAQ (reference sequence). The CDR3 here is CASSPYGAGNRLDTIYF. CDR3 coding DNA: TGTGCCAGCAGCCCATACGGGGCAGGGAACCGGTTGGACACCATATATTTT.

As regards this clonotype: This may come from a read error, since a much larger clone is one base off. It is likely a read error, because the conserved phenylalanine at the end of the CDR3 is missing. This rearrangement joins TRBV20-1 to TRBJ2-3; 13 bases line up with TRBD2. CDR1 and CDR2 (germline): DFQATT, SNEGSKA (reference sequence). The CDR3 runs to 18 residues. The junction had 8 bases not matched to a gene; V was cut back by 1 base and J by 1 base. CDR3 in amino acids: CSARGTSGSGPGTDTQYS. Here the CDR3 DNA reads TGCAGTGCTAGAGGGACTAGCGGGAGTGGTCCGGGCACAGATACGCAGTATTCT.

The table lists this clonotype with many counts. The CDR3 sequence is CASSFTGTQETQYF. CDR3 in DNA: TGTGCCAGCAGCTTCACCGGGACACAAGAGACCCAGTACTTC. V usage is TRBV7-2 and J usage is TRBJ2-5; D may be TRBD1 (6 bases). This CDR3 contains 14 residues. The ends were cut back, 3 bases at V and 2 bases at J, with 10 bases in the middle. Germline-derived CDR1 and CDR2 are SGHTA and FQGNSA. Drawing the rest from reference TRBV7-2 and TRBJ2-5, the complete variable domain is GAGVSQSPSNKVTEKGKDVELRCDPISGHTALYWYRQSLGQGLEFLIYFQGNSAPDKSGLPSDRFSAERTGGSVSTLTIQRTQQEDSAVYLCASSFTGTQETQYFGPGTRLLVL.